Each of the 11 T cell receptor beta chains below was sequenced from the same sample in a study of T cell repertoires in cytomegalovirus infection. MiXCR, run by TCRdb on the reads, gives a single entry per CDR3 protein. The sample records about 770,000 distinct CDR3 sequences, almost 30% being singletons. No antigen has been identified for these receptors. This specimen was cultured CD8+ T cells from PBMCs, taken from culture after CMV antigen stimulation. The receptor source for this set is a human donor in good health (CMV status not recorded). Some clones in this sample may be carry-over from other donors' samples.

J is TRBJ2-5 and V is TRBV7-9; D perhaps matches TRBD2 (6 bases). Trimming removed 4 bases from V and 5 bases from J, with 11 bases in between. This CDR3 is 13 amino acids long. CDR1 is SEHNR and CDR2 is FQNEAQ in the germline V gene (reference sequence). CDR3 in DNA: TGTGCCAGCAGCTCGACTAGAGGGGAGACCCAGTACTTC. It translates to CASSSTRGETQYF.

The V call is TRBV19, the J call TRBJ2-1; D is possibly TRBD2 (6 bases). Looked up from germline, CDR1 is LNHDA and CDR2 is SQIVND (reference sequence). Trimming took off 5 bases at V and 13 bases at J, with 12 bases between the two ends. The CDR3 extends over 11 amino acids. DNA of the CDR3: TGTGCCAGTAGTCTCGGAGGGTCTCAGTTCTTC. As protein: CASSLGGSQFF.

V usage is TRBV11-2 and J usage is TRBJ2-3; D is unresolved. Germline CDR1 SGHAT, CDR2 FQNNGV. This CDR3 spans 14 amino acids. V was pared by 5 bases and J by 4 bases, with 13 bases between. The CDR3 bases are TGTGCCAGCAGCCCAGTGGTACCCCCAGATACGCAGTATTTT. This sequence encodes CASSPVVPPDTQYF.

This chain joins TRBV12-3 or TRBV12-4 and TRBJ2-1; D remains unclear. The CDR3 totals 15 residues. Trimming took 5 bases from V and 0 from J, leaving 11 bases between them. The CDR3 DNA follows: TGTGCCAGCAGTACCTACACAGTCTCCTACAATGAGCAGTTCTTC. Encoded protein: CASSTYTVSYNEQFF.

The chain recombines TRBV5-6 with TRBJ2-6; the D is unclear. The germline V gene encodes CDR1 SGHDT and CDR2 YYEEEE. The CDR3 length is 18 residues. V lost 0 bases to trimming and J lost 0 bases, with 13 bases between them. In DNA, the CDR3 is TGTGCCAGCAGCTTGGACCTCCCCCTGGCCTCTGGGGCCAACGTCCTGACTTTC. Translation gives CASSLDLPLASGANVLTF.

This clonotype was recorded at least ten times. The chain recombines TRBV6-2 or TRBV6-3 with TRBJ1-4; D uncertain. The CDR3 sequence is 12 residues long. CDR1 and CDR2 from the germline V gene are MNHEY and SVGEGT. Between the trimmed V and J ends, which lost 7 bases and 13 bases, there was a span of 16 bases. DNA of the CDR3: TGTGCCAGCACCGAGCTGTATAAGCGACTGTTTTTT. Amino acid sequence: CASTELYKRLFF.

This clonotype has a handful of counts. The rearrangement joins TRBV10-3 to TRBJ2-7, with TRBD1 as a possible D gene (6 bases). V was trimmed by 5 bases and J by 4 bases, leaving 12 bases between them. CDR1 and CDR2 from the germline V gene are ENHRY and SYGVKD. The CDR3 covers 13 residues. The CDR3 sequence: CAISSDSLYEQYF. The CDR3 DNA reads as TGTGCCATCAGTTCGGACAGCCTATACGAGCAGTACTTC.

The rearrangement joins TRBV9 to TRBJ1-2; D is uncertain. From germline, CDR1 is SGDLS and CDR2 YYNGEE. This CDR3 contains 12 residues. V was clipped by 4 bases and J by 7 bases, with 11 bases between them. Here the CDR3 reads CASSPQNPGYTF. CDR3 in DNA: TGTGCCAGCAGCCCACAAAACCCTGGCTACACCTTC.

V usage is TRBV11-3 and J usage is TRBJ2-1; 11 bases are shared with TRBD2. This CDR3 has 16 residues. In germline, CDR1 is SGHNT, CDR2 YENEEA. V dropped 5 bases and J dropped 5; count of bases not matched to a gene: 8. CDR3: CASSSDSGGADNEQFF. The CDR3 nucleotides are TGTGCCAGCAGCAGCGATAGCGGGGGGGCGGACAATGAGCAGTTCTTC.

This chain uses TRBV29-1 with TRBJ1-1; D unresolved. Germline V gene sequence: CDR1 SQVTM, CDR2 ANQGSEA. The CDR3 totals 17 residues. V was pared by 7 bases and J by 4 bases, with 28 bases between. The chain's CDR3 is CSGFIRSGPNRGTEAFF. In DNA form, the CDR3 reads TGCAGCGGGTTCATTAGAAGTGGCCCCAACCGGGGCACTGAAGCTTTCTTT.

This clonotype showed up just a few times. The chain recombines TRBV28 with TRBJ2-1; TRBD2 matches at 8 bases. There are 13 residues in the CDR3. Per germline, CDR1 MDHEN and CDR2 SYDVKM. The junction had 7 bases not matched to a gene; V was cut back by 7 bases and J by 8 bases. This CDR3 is CASTVSGIYEQFF. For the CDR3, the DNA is TGTGCCAGCACGGTTAGCGGGATTTATGAGCAGTTCTTC.